Listed here is a single T cell receptor beta chain. Its target is not known. Trimming removed 4 bases from V and 5 bases from J, with 12 bases in between. The CDR3 covers 14 residues. The germline V gene has CDR1 SGHTS and CDR2 YDEGEE. The PCR used 60 Vbeta and 13 Jbeta primers. The table came from immunoSEQ multiplex PCR; TCRdb's copy has only in-frame clones and leaves some out. The sample lists nearly 200,000 clones, about four fifths occurring once. The source of the sample is a study of cytomegalovirus exposure and HLA in healthy donors. Notes on the study in general: A later analysis reportedly identified an Asian-associated ancestry cluster as carrying fewer N-insertions than the 666-donor mean.

Those who donated were healthy bone marrow donors. The origin of this receptor is a boy younger than 10 in good health and CMV-seronegative. The J gene is TRBJ2-2, the V gene TRBV5-8, with no clear D. Sequenced: PBMCs. The CDR3 loop reads CASSPFSGTGELFF. The DNA for the CDR3 is TGTGCCAGCAGCCCGTTTTCCGGGACCGGGGAGCTGTTTTTT.